Following are 21 T cell receptor beta chains from one sample sequenced in a study of CD8+ T cells in alopecia areata. Sequencing templates came from extracted RNA that was reverse transcribed into cDNA. Profiling relied on immunoSEQ multiplex PCR, and the TCRdb table lists in-frame clones only, not all of them. Here the sample spans 70,000 or so clones, roughly three fifths being singletons. Material: CD8+ T cells sorted from blood, obtained at week 0. These receptor sequences come from a human donor with alopecia areata.

The chain is built from TRBV16 and TRBJ1-1; D is ambiguous. The germline V and J ends were trimmed by 1 base and 4 bases, with 10 bases remaining between them. Germline V gene lookup returns CDR1 KGHSY and CDR2 FQNENV. The CDR3 is 14 residues long. As DNA, the CDR3 is TGTGCCAGCAGCCAATTATCCGGATTCACTGAAGCTTTCTTT. Its protein is CASSQLSGFTEAFF.

This chain joins TRBV7-2 and TRBJ2-5, with TRBD2 identical over 12 bases. The CDR3 extends over 17 amino acids. V shed 5 bases, J shed 0 bases, and the junction held 7 bases outside the gene matches. Germline CDR1 SGHTA, CDR2 FQGNSA. The CDR3 protein is CASSASGLAGHQETQYF. CDR3 sequence (DNA): TGTGCCAGCAGCGCATCGGGACTAGCGGGCCACCAAGAGACCCAGTACTTC.

This clone has only a few counts. The identical CDR3 is also encoded by other nucleotide sequences in the sample. The V and J genes are TRBV27 and TRBJ2-7; D is perhaps TRBD1 or TRBD2 (5 bases each). The CDR3 runs 14 residues. Germline V lookup: CDR1 MNHEY, CDR2 SMNVEV (reference sequence). Trimming took off 0 bases at V and 0 bases at J, with 6 bases between the two ends. The CDR3 DNA reads as TGTGCCAGCAGTTTATCTGGGACCTCCTACGAGCAGTACTTC. Residues: CASSLSGTSYEQYF.

This chain connects TRBV4-3 to TRBJ2-3; D gene uncertain. CDR3 length: 15 amino acids. In germline, CDR1 is LGHNA, CDR2 YSLEER. V lost 0 bases, J lost 6 bases, and 13 bases lay in between. This CDR3 reads CASSQDRAAGDTQYF. The DNA for the CDR3 is TGCGCCAGCAGCCAAGATAGGGCAGCTGGGGATACGCAGTATTTT.

This clone was seen only once. The J gene is TRBJ2-6, the V gene TRBV6-5; D gene ambiguous. The ends were cut back, 1 base at V and 1 base at J, with 2 bases in the middle. This CDR3 comprises 14 residues. Germline-derived CDR1 and CDR2 are MNHEY and SVGAGI. This CDR3 is CASSYFSGANVLTF. CDR3 nucleotide sequence: TGTGCCAGCAGTTACTTTTCTGGGGCCAACGTCCTGACTTTC.

This clone was picked up a small number of times. The genes are TRBV27 and TRBJ1-1; D is unresolved. This CDR3 has 10 residues. V lost 9 bases, J lost 6 bases, and 8 bases lay in between. CDR1 and CDR2 from the germline V gene are MNHEY and SMNVEV (reference sequence). The CDR3 here is CARGRAEAFF. CDR3 bases: TGTGCCAGGGGAAGGGCTGAAGCTTTCTTT.

The chain recombines TRBV30 with TRBJ1-4; D is unresolved. CDR1 is GTSNPN, CDR2 SVGIG, per germline (reference sequence). V gave up 0 bases and J gave up 7 bases, with 6 bases separating them. The CDR3 totals 12 residues. CDR3 sequence: CAWSVIGEKLFF. DNA for the CDR3: TGTGCCTGGAGTGTAATCGGTGAAAAACTGTTTTTT.

The chain employs TRBV27 and TRBJ2-7, with D possibly TRBD1 on 6 matching bases. Germline CDR1 and CDR2: MNHEY and SMNVEV (reference sequence). V was pared by 5 bases and J by 3 bases, with 11 bases between. This CDR3 comprises 13 residues. CDR3 DNA sequence: TGTGCCAGCAGTCCCGGGACAAACTACGAGCAGTACTTC. It translates to CASSPGTNYEQYF.

This chain joins TRBV28 and TRBJ2-7; tentative D call: TRBD1 (6 bases). Germline V gene sequence: CDR1 MDHEN, CDR2 SYDVKM. Trimming cost V 2 bases and J 6 bases, with 14 bases left between them. The CDR3 has 14 residues. CDR3 in amino acids: CASSLSTGSTEQYF. DNA of the CDR3: TGTGCCAGCAGTTTAAGTACAGGGTCCACCGAGCAGTACTTC.

This chain joins TRBV19 and TRBJ1-1; a possible D gene is TRBD1 (6 bases). V lost 10 bases and J lost 0, with 12 bases in between. Germline CDR1 LNHDA, CDR2 SQIVND (reference sequence). The CDR3 has 13 residues. CDR3: CATEDRVNTEAFF. The CDR3 region has the DNA TGTGCCACCGAGGACAGAGTGAACACTGAAGCTTTCTTT. Looking up the rest from reference TRBV19 and TRBJ1-1 gives the full variable domain: DGGITQSPKYLFRKEGQNVTLSCEQNLNHDAMYWYRQDPGQGLRLIYYSQIVNDFQKGDIAEGYSVSREKKESFPLTVTSAQKNPTAFYLCATEDRVNTEAFFGQGTRLTVV.

CDR3 sequence: CAAMGESSGNTIYF. Here the CDR3 DNA reads TGTGCCGCTATGGGCGAAAGCTCTGGAAACACCATATATTTT. The chain has TRBV10-3 and TRBJ1-3; D unresolved. Germline-derived CDR1 and CDR2 are ENHRY and SYGVKD. The CDR3 is made up of 14 amino acids. Trimming took 11 bases from V and 0 from J, leaving 14 bases between them.

This clone was picked up one time. This chain joins TRBV5-1 and TRBJ2-7, with a weak D call TRBD2 (5 bases). Trimming removed 3 bases from V and 0 bases from J, with 13 bases in between. CDR1 and CDR2 (germline): SGHRS, YFSETQ. There are 15 residues in the CDR3. The DNA of the CDR3 is TGCGCCAGCAGCTCCGAACTAGGCGGCTCCTACGAGCAGTACTTC. This gives the protein CASSSELGGSYEQYF.

This rearrangement joins TRBV28 to TRBJ1-1; 8 bases agree with TRBD1. CDR1 and CDR2 (germline): MDHEN, SYDVKM. The CDR3 extends over 14 amino acids. Trimming removed 2 bases from V and 8 bases from J; junction bases left unmatched: 7. The CDR3 region is CASSLLQGAQEAFF. CDR3 bases: TGTGCCAGCAGTTTACTGCAGGGGGCGCAGGAAGCTTTCTTT.

This clone was observed once. The chain carries TRBV9 and TRBJ1-2, with a weak D call TRBD1 (5 bases). The CDR3 length is 14 residues. Between the trimmed V and J ends, which lost 3 bases and 3 bases, there was a span of 12 bases. Germline V CDR1 and CDR2: SGDLS, YYNGEE. CDR3 bases: TGTGCCAGCAGCGCACAGGACGGATACTATGGCTACACCTTC. This gives the protein CASSAQDGYYGYTF.

This clone was observed a handful of times. The chain uses TRBV11-2 and TRBJ2-5; 7 nucleotides agree with TRBD2. CDR3 size: 15 residues. Germline CDR1 SGHAT, CDR2 FQNNGV. The J segment lost 5 bases and the V segment lost 0 bases, leaving 6 bases of the junction unmatched. CDR3 loop: CASSLEKLARETQYF. DNA of the CDR3: TGTGCCAGCAGCTTAGAGAAACTAGCGAGGGAGACCCAGTACTTC. Combining the CDR3 with reference TRBV11-2 and TRBJ2-5 gives the whole variable domain EAGVAQSPRYKIIEKRQSVAFWCNPISGHATLYWYQQILGQGPKLLIQFQNNGVVDDSQLPKDRFSAERLKGVDSTLKIQPAKLEDSAVYLCASSLEKLARETQYFGPGTRLLVL.

This clone has only a few counts. The chain employs TRBV6-6 and TRBJ1-4, with a tentative D call TRBD1 (5 bases). The CDR3 spans 14 residues. Trimming pared 5 bases from V and 5 bases from J, leaving 12 bases between. The germline V gene has CDR1 MNHNY and CDR2 SVGAGI (reference sequence). The CDR3 here is CASSKNEGNEKLFF. Written as DNA, the CDR3 is TGTGCCAGCAGTAAAAACGAGGGGAATGAAAAACTGTTTTTT.

The chain employs TRBV5-1 and TRBJ2-7; TRBD2 matches 7 bases. V lost 4 bases and J lost 0; bases outside the gene matches: 4. Germline V gene data show CDR1 as SGHRS and CDR2 as YFSETQ. CDR3 length: 14 amino acids. The CDR3 reads CASSDGGSSYEQYF. CDR3 DNA: TGCGCCAGCAGCGACGGGGGGAGCTCCTACGAGCAGTACTTC.

V and J are TRBV27 and TRBJ2-7; D may be TRBD1 (5 bases). V dropped 4 bases and J dropped 1 base, with 8 bases sitting between them. The CDR3 contains 13 residues. CDR1 is MNHEY and CDR2 is SMNVEV in the germline V gene (reference sequence). The DNA for the CDR3 is TGTGCCAGCAGTTGGCAGGGATCCTACGAGCAGTACTTC. This translates into CASSWQGSYEQYF.

The chain has TRBV11-2 and TRBJ2-2; D is uncertain. The V end was cut by 3 bases, the J end by 5 bases, with 7 bases between. CDR3 length equals 13 residues. Germline V gives CDR1 SGHAT, CDR2 FQNNGV. The CDR3 region has the DNA TGTGCCAGCAGCTTCAAAATAACCGGGGAGCTGTTTTTT. Protein sequence: CASSFKITGELFF.

This sequence joins TRBV28 and TRBJ2-1; 11 nucleotides line up with TRBD2. The CDR3 consists of 16 residues. Germline V lookup: CDR1 MDHEN, CDR2 SYDVKM. Unmatched junction bases numbered 7, after V lost 4 bases and J lost 5 bases. The CDR3 protein is CASSWGLADSNNEQFF. The DNA for the CDR3 is TGTGCCAGCAGTTGGGGACTAGCGGATTCAAACAATGAGCAGTTCTTC.

The chain uses TRBV9 and TRBJ2-6; D unclear. Trimming left V 3 bases short and J 0 bases short, with 10 bases between. The CDR3 is 16 residues long. Germline V gene lookup returns CDR1 SGDLS and CDR2 YYNGEE. In DNA form, the CDR3 reads TGTGCCAGCAGCGAGATCGGTACCTCTGGGGCCAACGTCCTGACTTTC. Its protein product is CASSEIGTSGANVLTF.